Listed here are 8 T cell receptor beta chains from one sample, sequenced in a study of cytomegalovirus exposure and HLA in healthy donors. PCR employed 60 Vbeta and 13 Jbeta primers. The assay was immunoSEQ multiplex PCR, and TCRdb's table has in-frame clones only and misses some. This table holds 130,000 to 150,000 clones, roughly 80% found once. The sample taken for sequencing was PBMCs. All receptors come from a woman aged 40 to 50 in good health and CMV-seropositive.

The chain links TRBV6-5 to TRBJ2-7; 12 nucleotides line up with TRBD2. The germline V gene encodes CDR1 MNHEY and CDR2 SVGAGI. The CDR3 is 16 residues long. V lost 2 bases, J lost 2 bases, and 4 bases stayed unmatched. CDR3 in DNA: TGTGCCAGCAGTTACGGAACTAGCGGGGGGACCTACGAGCAGTACTTC. It codes for CASSYGTSGGTYEQYF.

The chain carries TRBV9 and TRBJ1-6; TRBD1 matches 9 bases. The CDR3 runs to 16 residues. Germline CDR1 is SGDLS and CDR2 is YYNGEE. Losses at the gene ends were 3 bases for V and 8 bases for J; bases not matched to a gene: 9. The CDR3 region is CASSGAGTGIHSPLHF. CDR3 sequence (DNA): TGTGCCAGCAGCGGGGCGGGGACAGGGATCCATTCACCCCTCCACTTT.

V gene TRBV6-1 combines with J gene TRBJ2-5, with 7 positions matching TRBD1. With V trimmed by 6 bases and J by 6 bases, 10 bases remained unmatched. This CDR3 comprises 14 residues. The germline V gene encodes CDR1 MNHNS and CDR2 SASEGT. Here the CDR3 DNA reads TGTGCCAGCAGGGACAGGAGCACCGAAAAGACCCAGTACTTC. It is translated as CASRDRSTEKTQYF.

The chain couples TRBV6-5 to TRBJ2-5; no definite D call. Germline CDR1 is MNHEY and CDR2 is SVGAGI. This CDR3 contains 13 residues. The ends were cut back, 0 bases at V and 5 bases at J, with 7 bases in the middle. CDR3 in amino acids: CASSYSRFETQYF. CDR3 nucleotide sequence: TGTGCCAGCAGTTACTCTCGGTTCGAGACCCAGTACTTC.

V and J are TRBV2 and TRBJ1-4; 12 nucleotides line up with TRBD1. This CDR3 contains 17 residues. V lost 6 bases and J lost 2; bases outside the gene matches: 7. CDR1 and CDR2 (germline): SNHLY, FYNNEI. CDR3 protein: CASRAGTGGFTNEKLFF. CDR3 coding DNA: TGTGCCAGCAGAGCCGGGACAGGGGGCTTTACTAATGAAAAACTGTTTTTT.

This clone was recorded once. The rearrangement links TRBV5-1 to TRBJ2-7, with TRBD1 matching 11 bases. The junction had 3 bases not matched to a gene; V was cut back by 4 bases and J by 0 bases. CDR3 length: 15 amino acids. Germline values: CDR1 SGHRS, CDR2 YFSETQ. The CDR3 sequence: CASSTGTGGSYEQYF. The CDR3 nucleotides are TGCGCCAGCAGCACCGGGACAGGGGGCTCCTACGAGCAGTACTTC.

The chain combines TRBV6-1 with TRBJ1-1, with D uncertain. The ends were cut back, 3 bases at V and 10 bases at J, with 12 bases in the middle. The CDR3 runs to 12 residues. CDR1 is MNHNS, CDR2 SASEGT, per germline. The CDR3 nucleotides are TGTGCCAGCAGTGATGCCGTAGAGCGAGCTTTCTTT. Protein sequence: CASSDAVERAFF.

The V gene is TRBV30, the J gene TRBJ1-1, with 8 bases fitting TRBD1. The germline CDR1 and CDR2 sequences are GTSNPN and SVGIG (reference sequence). The CDR3 runs 15 residues. Trimming took 4 bases from V and 1 from J; bases not matched to a gene: 8. The CDR3 sequence is CAWTMGGQANTEAFF. As DNA, the CDR3 is TGTGCCTGGACTATGGGGGGACAGGCGAACACTGAAGCTTTCTTT.